The clone carrying this T cell receptor (beta chain) was picked up one time. Its antigen is undetermined. The data originate from a study of cytomegalovirus exposure and HLA in healthy donors. Regarding the study as a whole: While the bulk of TCR sequences proved rare, some public TCRs turned up in many donors. In an earlier analysis, most TCR beta V segments were productive about 87% or about 30% of the time.

Primers for the PCR totalled 60 Vbeta and 13 Jbeta. Sequencing was performed with immunoSEQ multiplex PCR; in TCRdb, only in-frame clones are kept and a portion is missing. The profile shows around 100,000 clones, more than 60% of them singletons. This receptor was taken from a female donor in good health and CMV-seropositive. Sample: PBMCs.

CDR3 bases: TGTGCCAGCAGCTTAGCAGTGACAGGAAAGGGGGAAAAACTGTTTTTT. Protein sequence: CASSLAVTGKGEKLFF. The rearrangement links TRBV7-9 to TRBJ1-4; weak D call: TRBD1 (6 bases). The V and J ends lost 0 bases and 8 bases respectively, with 16 bases between them. The length of the CDR3 is 16 residues. Germline V gives CDR1 SEHNR, CDR2 FQNEAQ (reference sequence). Full variable domain (outside the CDR3, taken from reference TRBV7-9 and TRBJ1-4): DTGVSQNPRHKITKRGQNVTFRCDPISEHNRLYWYRQTLGQGPEFLTYFQNEAQLEKSRLLSDRFSAERPKGSFSTLEIQRTEQGDSAMYLCASSLAVTGKGEKLFFGSGTQLSVL.